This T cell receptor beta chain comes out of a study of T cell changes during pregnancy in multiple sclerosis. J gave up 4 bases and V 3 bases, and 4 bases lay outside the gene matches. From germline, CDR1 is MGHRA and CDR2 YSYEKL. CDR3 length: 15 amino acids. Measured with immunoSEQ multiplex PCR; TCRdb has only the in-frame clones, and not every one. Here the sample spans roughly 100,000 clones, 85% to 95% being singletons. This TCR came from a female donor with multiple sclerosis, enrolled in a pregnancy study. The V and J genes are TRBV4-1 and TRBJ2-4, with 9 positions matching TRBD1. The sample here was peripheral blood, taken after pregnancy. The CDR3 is CASSQGDRVKNIQYF. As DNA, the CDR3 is TGCGCCAGCAGCCAGGGGGACAGGGTTAAAAACATTCAGTACTTC.